This is a list of T cell receptor beta chains from one sample in a study of blood T cell repertoires in COVID-19. TCRdb keeps only in-frame clones here, not all; method: immunoSEQ multiplex PCR. The sample yields 200,000 to 250,000 clones, around 86% seen once. Input material: peripheral blood. These receptors were collected from a woman aged 65 to 85 with COVID-19, enrolled during active disease. Each CDR3 is given without its conserved first and last residue. Each record gives: J gene, V gene, CDR3 protein.

>TRBJ1-6|TRBV18
ASSLTRQQGNSPLH
>TRBJ1-5|TRBV18
ASSPKGQPTQPQH
>TRBJ2-3|TRBV2
ASNRLGGGTDTQY
>TRBJ2-5|TRBV7-9
ASSFGLSIAQETQY
>TRBJ1-5|TRBV19
ASSRGQGNQPQH
>TRBJ1-3|TRBV7-2
ASSRQGGSSGNTIY
>TRBJ2-5|TRBV5-4
ASSFGETQETQY
>TRBJ1-1|TRBV3-1/TRBV3-2
ASSRLGGVTEAF
>TRBJ1-2|TRBV3-1/TRBV3-2
ASSHQVNYGYT
>TRBJ1-2|TRBV7-9
ASSSQGPYGYT
>TRBJ2-7|TRBV7-8
ASSLTGTTSHEQY
>TRBJ2-3|TRBV11-2
ASTLAGATDTQY
>TRBJ2-7|TRBV28
ASSSTGEVPYEQY
>TRBJ1-5|TRBV6-2/TRBV6-3
ASSSMTGNSNQPQH
>TRBJ1-2|TRBV4-1
ASSPASMAGSGYT
>TRBJ2-5|TRBV18
ASSPPAVETQY
>TRBJ2-1|TRBV5-4
ASSLAPGIGNEQF
>TRBJ2-7|TRBV7-2
ASSLATRLSGPSYEQY
>TRBJ2-3|TRBV19
ASRQDPTDTQY
>TRBJ1-6|TRBV5-1
PTNDGGNSPLH
>TRBJ2-3|TRBV28
ASSGAGARGTDTQY
>TRBJ2-1|TRBV7-6
ASSLGHLLSEQF
>TRBJ2-7|TRBV2
ASNRDTQSYEQY
>TRBJ1-1|TRBV3-1/TRBV3-2
ASSQGGVTEAF
>TRBJ1-3|TRBV12-3/TRBV12-4
ASSINSGNTIY
>TRBJ1-1|TRBV11-1
ASSFGLGTEAF
>TRBJ1-2|TRBV28
ASSFSGRNYGYT
>TRBJ2-1|TRBV5-1
ASSGNLAGFGYNEQF
>TRBJ2-3|TRBV9
ASSVMTSGSGTDTQY
>TRBJ2-1|TRBV27
ASSPWGGLYNEQF
>TRBJ2-7|TRBV12-3/TRBV12-4
ASSLGLAGEQY
>TRBJ1-1|TRBV5-1
ASSFFEATEAF
>TRBJ1-1|TRBV6-5
ASSYPGRGAF
>TRBJ2-1|TRBV2
ASSGSTYNEQF
>TRBJ2-7|TRBV2
ASGQGQVLAEQY
>TRBJ1-1|TRBV28
ASSLGGKNTEAF
>TRBJ1-1|TRBV28
ASLTAGPAF
>TRBJ2-7|TRBV28
ASSLGPSGRNEQY
>TRBJ1-6|TRBV5-6
ASSRDNYNSPLH
>TRBJ1-5|TRBV12-3/TRBV12-4
ASRPSDNQPQH
>TRBJ1-5|TRBV29-1
SVVGDSEGQPQH
>TRBJ2-1|TRBV18
ASSPLSHSYNEQF
>TRBJ1-2|TRBV7-3
ASSSGVVYGYT
>TRBJ2-5|TRBV5-1
ASSAIGGTQETQY
>TRBJ1-4|TRBV24-1
ATSDPAGGSTNEKLF
>TRBJ2-7|TRBV28
ASSSPTATNYEQY
>TRBJ1-6|TRBV9
ASSVGGQGYSPLH
>TRBJ2-1|TRBV4-3
ASSFGVSYNEQF
>TRBJ1-2|TRBV12-5
ASGFSDRGYGYT
>TRBJ2-7|TRBV7-2
ASSLAGQGYEQY
>TRBJ2-6|TRBV4-1
ASSHLTSSGANVLT
>TRBJ1-5|TRBV2
ASTRSDSNQPQH
>TRBJ2-3|TRBV5-4
ASSLVTQGTDTQY
>TRBJ2-5|TRBV5-1
ASSLALPGTRVETQY
>TRBJ1-1|TRBV10-1
ARLRSETATEAF
>TRBJ2-7|TRBV28
ASSTRLAGTYEQY
>TRBJ1-5|TRBV28
ASSWGVNQPQH